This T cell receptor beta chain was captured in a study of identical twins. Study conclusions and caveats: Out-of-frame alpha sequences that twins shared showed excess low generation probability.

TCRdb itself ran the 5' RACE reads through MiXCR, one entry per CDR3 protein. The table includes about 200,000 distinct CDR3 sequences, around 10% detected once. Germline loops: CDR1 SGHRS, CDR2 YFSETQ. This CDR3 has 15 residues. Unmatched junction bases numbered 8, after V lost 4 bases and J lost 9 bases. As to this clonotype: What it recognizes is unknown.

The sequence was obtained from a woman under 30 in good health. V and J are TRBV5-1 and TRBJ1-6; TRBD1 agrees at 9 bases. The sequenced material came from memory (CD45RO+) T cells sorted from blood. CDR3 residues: CASSTGQGSSSPLHF. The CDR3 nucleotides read TGCGCCAGCAGCACGGGACAGGGTAGTTCTTCACCCCTCCACTTT.